The 19 T cell receptor beta chains below were found in one sample sequenced in a study of T-cell reconstitution after alpha-beta-depleted transplantation in children. Unique molecular identifiers were built into the TCRbeta library. TCRdb re-called the PCR reads with MiXCR, one entry per CDR3 protein. The sample holds 600,000 or so distinct CDR3 sequences, roughly 24% seen once. The material sequenced was PBMCs, mostly from graft donor cells, taken 360 days after TCRalphabeta/CD19-depleted stem cell transplant. The source of these receptors is a boy under two years old who had a stem cell transplant for acute myeloid leukemia, so the T cells may come from the graft donor.

On this clonotype: Its ends do not fully match the called genes, so a read error is possible. The chain is built from TRBV7-9 and TRBJ1-2; D might be TRBD1 (5 bases). The CDR3 covers 11 residues. Looked up from germline, CDR1 is SEHNR and CDR2 is FQNEAQ (reference sequence). This chain's CDR3 is CSSSLSGDYTF. The CDR3 DNA sequence: TGTTCCAGCAGCTTATCGGGGGACTACACCTTC. Together with reference TRBV7-9 and TRBJ1-2, the CDR3 gives the full variable domain: DTGVSQNPRHKITKRGQNVTFRCDPISEHNRLYWYRQTLGQGPEFLTYFQNEAQLEKSRLLSDRFSAERPKGSFSTLEIQRTEQGDSAMYLCSSSLSGDYTFGSGTRLTVV.

This clonotype was detected a few times. The V call is TRBV5-5, the J call TRBJ2-3; D unresolved. CDR3 length: 14 residues. Germline V gives CDR1 SGHKS, CDR2 YYEKEE (reference sequence). V was shortened by 3 bases and J by 2 bases, with 10 bases between the two germline ends. The CDR3 DNA follows: TGTGCCAGCAGCTCGTCGGAGCCCACAGATACGCAGTATTTT. Encoded protein: CASSSSEPTDTQYF.

This chain joins TRBV9 and TRBJ2-1; the match to TRBD2 covers 9 bases. The V gene end was trimmed by 4 bases and the J gene end by 5 bases; junction bases not matched to a gene: 13. Germline V CDR1 and CDR2: SGDLS, YYNGEE. The CDR3 extends over 17 amino acids. CDR3 DNA: TGTGCCAGCAGCAATCACGGGAGTGAGCGGGGGGACAATGAGCAGTTCTTC. Translation: CASSNHGSERGDNEQFF.

With respect to this clonotype: A much larger clone is a single base away; this may be a read error. The chain has TRBV6-2 or TRBV6-3 and TRBJ1-1; D call uncertain. Trimming removed 5 bases from V and 5 bases from J, with 18 bases in between. Germline CDR1 reads MNHEY; CDR2 reads SVGEGT. CDR3 length: 15 amino acids. The chain's CDR3 is CASSNRPTGKTEAFF. CDR3 in DNA: TGTGCCAGCAGTAACCGACCCACGGGGAAAACTGAAGCTTTCTTT.

J is TRBJ2-1 and V is TRBV20-1; D remains ambiguous. Germline V gene data show CDR1 as DFQATT and CDR2 as SNEGSKA (reference sequence). V lost 3 bases, J lost 5 bases, and 8 bases lay in between. CDR3 length: 12 residues. The CDR3 DNA is TGCAGTGCTAGCGGGTGGAACAATGAGCAGTTCTTC. This sequence encodes CSASGWNNEQFF.

This clonotype was counted between two and nine times. The chain joins TRBV10-3 to TRBJ2-5; the D is unclear. This CDR3 region has 13 residues. Trimming shortened V by 4 bases and J by 1 base, and 7 bases separated the two germline ends. The germline V gene encodes CDR1 ENHRY and CDR2 SYGVKD. Here the CDR3 reads CAISGTTQETQYF. CDR3 bases: TGTGCCATCAGTGGAACAACCCAAGAGACCCAGTACTTC.

This clonotype showed up just a few times. The chain has TRBV7-7 and TRBJ2-3; 8 positions match TRBD1. CDR1 is SSHAT and CDR2 is FNYEAQ in the germline V gene (reference sequence). The CDR3 runs 15 residues. After removal of 5 bases from V and 1 base from J, the junction contained 5 bases not matched to a gene. CDR3 amino acids: CASSATGVGTDTQYF. As DNA, the CDR3 is TGTGCCAGCAGCGCGACAGGGGTTGGCACAGATACGCAGTATTTT.

This clonotype was recorded a few times. The V call is TRBV20-1, the J call TRBJ1-4; TRBD1 is a possible D gene (6 bases). Trimming pared 1 base from V and 7 bases from J, leaving 13 bases between. This CDR3 has 14 amino acids. Per germline, CDR1 DFQATT and CDR2 SNEGSKA (reference sequence). The CDR3 sequence: CSARGVTGSEKLFF. The CDR3 DNA is TGCAGTGCTAGAGGAGTGACAGGCAGTGAAAAACTGTTTTTT.

Note on this clonotype: Possible read error: a much larger clone is one base away. The CDR3 DNA is TGCAGCGTCGACAGGGGATGGACAGATGCGCAGTATTTT. It codes for CSVDRGWTDAQYF. The chain couples TRBV29-1 to TRBJ2-3; 8 bases line up with TRBD1. Germline values: CDR1 SQVTM, CDR2 ANQGSEA. The CDR3 spans 13 residues.

The J gene is TRBJ2-1, the V gene TRBV5-1; TRBD2 matches at 14 bases. The CDR3 extends over 14 amino acids. Germline values: CDR1 SGHRS, CDR2 YFSETQ. The trim removed 4 bases at V and 8 bases at J, leaving 2 bases unmatched. The CDR3 is CASSGGLAGDEQFF. In DNA form, the CDR3 reads TGCGCCAGCAGCGGGGGACTAGCGGGGGATGAGCAGTTCTTC.

A few counts support this clonotype. The genes are TRBV7-9 and TRBJ1-5, with D hard to call. V gave up 1 base and J gave up 5 bases, with 6 bases separating them. This CDR3 has 13 amino acids. The germline V gene has CDR1 SEHNR and CDR2 FQNEAQ (reference sequence). CDR3 bases: TGTGCCAGCAGCTTAGTGGCGGATCAGCCCCAGCATTTT. Translated: CASSLVADQPQHF.

There are many counts of this clonotype. This rearrangement joins TRBV25-1 to TRBJ1-1, with a tentative D call TRBD1 (5 bases). Trimming stripped 0 bases from V and 6 bases from J, with 11 bases between. CDR3 length equals 14 residues. Per germline, CDR1 MGHDK and CDR2 SYGVNS. The CDR3 loop reads CASSEYPPGSEAFF. The CDR3 bases are TGTGCCAGCAGTGAATATCCCCCAGGGTCTGAAGCTTTCTTT.

The chain joins TRBV11-3 to TRBJ1-5, with D uncertain. This CDR3 has 13 residues. The germline V gene has CDR1 SGHNT and CDR2 YENEEA. V was cut by 5 bases and J by 9 bases, with 14 bases left in between. CDR3 residues: CASSPSGAGPQHF. The CDR3 DNA reads as TGTGCCAGCAGCCCGTCTGGAGCGGGGCCCCAGCATTTT.

This clonotype was counted only a few times. The V gene is TRBV12-3 or TRBV12-4, the J gene TRBJ2-1, with 11 bases identical to TRBD2. The CDR3 has 16 amino acids. V dropped 5 bases and J dropped 4; count of bases not matched to a gene: 7. The DNA of the CDR3 is TGTGCCAGCAGTCCCGGGACTAGCGGATATTACAATGAGCAGTTCTTC. This codes for CASSPGTSGYYNEQFF.

This clonotype has more than one count but fewer than ten. V gene TRBV29-1 combines with J gene TRBJ2-2, with D possibly matching TRBD2 (5 bases). The CDR3 is made up of 13 amino acids. Trimming took 4 bases from V and 1 from J, leaving 7 bases between them. Per germline, CDR1 SQVTM and CDR2 ANQGSEA. CDR3 in amino acids: CSVGEGNTGELFF. The CDR3 DNA reads as TGCAGCGTTGGTGAGGGGAACACCGGGGAGCTGTTTTTT.

The table lists this clonotype with many counts. This chain links TRBV12-3 or TRBV12-4 with TRBJ2-5; tentative D call: TRBD2 (6 bases). The V and J ends lost 6 bases and 4 bases respectively, with 15 bases between them. The CDR3 is 14 amino acids. Here the CDR3 DNA reads TGTGCCAGCAGCTTTACGAGGCGGGGAGAGACCCAGTACTTC. It is translated as CASSFTRRGETQYF.

This clonotype occurred many times. The gene calls are TRBV20-1 and TRBJ1-2; the match to TRBD1 covers 8 bases. V lost 3 bases and J lost 6; bases outside the gene matches: 9. The CDR3 totals 14 residues. CDR1 is DFQATT, CDR2 SNEGSKA, per germline (reference sequence). The DNA for the CDR3 is TGCAGTGCTAGCCTGGGACAGGCTACTGATGGCTACACCTTC. Protein product: CSASLGQATDGYTF.

In this sample, this clonotype turned up a few times. The genes are TRBV6-2 or TRBV6-3 and TRBJ2-1; possibly TRBD2 for D (5 bases). This CDR3 comprises 14 residues. V lost 2 bases, J lost 4 bases, and 9 bases lay in between. Germline CDR1 is MNHEY and CDR2 is SVGEGT. The CDR3 nucleotides are TGTGCCAGCAGTTACCGCGAGGGATACAATGAGCAGTTCTTC. Translating it yields CASSYREGYNEQFF.

This clonotype occurred many times. The junction departs from the called germline gene at one end, perhaps through a read error. The genes are TRBV7-2 and TRBJ2-7; a possible D gene is TRBD1 (6 bases). The CDR3 contains 12 residues. The V gene's germline CDR1 is SGHTA and CDR2 FQGNSA. The CDR3 sequence is CASSPTRGGTSF. For the CDR3, the DNA is TGTGCCAGCAGCCCGACCCGGGGTGGGACATCATTC.